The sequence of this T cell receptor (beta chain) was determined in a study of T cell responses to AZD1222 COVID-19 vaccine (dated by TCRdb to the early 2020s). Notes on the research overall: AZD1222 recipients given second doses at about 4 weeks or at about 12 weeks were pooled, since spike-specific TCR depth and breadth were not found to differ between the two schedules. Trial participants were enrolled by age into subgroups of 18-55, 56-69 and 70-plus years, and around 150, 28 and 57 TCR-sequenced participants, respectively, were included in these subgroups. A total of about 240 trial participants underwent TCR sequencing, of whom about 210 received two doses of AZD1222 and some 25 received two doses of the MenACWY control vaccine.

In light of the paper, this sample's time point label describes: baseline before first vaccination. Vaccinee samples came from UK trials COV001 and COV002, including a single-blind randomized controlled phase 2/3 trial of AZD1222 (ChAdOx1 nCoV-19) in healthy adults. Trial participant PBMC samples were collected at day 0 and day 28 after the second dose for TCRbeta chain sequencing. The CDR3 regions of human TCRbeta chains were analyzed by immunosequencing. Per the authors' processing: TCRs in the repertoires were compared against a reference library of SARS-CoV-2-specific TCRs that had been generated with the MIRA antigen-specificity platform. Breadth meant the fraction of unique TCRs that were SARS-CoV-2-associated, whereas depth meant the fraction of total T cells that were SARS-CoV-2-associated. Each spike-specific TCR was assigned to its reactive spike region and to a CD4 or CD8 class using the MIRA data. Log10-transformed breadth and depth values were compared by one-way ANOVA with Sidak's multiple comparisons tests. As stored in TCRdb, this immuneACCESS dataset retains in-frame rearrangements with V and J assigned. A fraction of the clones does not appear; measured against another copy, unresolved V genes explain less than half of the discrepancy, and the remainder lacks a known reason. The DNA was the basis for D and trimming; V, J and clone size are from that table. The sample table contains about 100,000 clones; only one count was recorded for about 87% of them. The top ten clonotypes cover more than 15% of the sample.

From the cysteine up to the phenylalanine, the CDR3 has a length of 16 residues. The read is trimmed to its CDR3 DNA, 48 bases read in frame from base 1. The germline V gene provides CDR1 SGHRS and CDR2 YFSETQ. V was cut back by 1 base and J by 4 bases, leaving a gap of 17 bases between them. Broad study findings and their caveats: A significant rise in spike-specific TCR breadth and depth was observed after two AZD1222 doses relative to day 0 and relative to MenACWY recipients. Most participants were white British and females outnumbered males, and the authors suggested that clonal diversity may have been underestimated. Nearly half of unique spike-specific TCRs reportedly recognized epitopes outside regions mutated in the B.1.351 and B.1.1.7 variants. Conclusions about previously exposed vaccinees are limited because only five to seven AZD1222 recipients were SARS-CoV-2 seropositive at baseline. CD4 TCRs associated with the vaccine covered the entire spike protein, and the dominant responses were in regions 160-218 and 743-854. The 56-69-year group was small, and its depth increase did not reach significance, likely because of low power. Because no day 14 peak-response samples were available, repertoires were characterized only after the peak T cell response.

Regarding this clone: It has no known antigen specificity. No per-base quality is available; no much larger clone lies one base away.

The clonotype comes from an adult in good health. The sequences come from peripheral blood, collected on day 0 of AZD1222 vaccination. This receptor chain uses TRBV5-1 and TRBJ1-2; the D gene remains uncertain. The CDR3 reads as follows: CASSLHDPEIGYGYTF. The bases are TGCGCCAGCAGCTTGCACGACCCCGAGATCGGCTATGGCTACACCTTC.